This passage covers 10 T cell receptor beta chains from one sample sequenced in a study of blood T cell repertoires in COVID-19. The protocol was immunoSEQ multiplex PCR, while the TCRdb copy is restricted to in-frame clones and leaves out a portion. Among around 55,000 clones listed, 90% were seen once. Sample: peripheral blood. These receptors were collected from a man between 40 and 49 years old with acute or convalescent COVID-19.

This sequence joins TRBV27 and TRBJ1-1; possibly TRBD1 for D (6 bases). Germline V gene data show CDR1 as MNHEY and CDR2 as SMNVEV (reference sequence). V dropped 7 bases and J dropped 4 bases, with 13 bases sitting between them. This CDR3 contains 13 residues. The CDR3: CASTVRGSTEAFF. The DNA of the CDR3 is TGTGCCAGCACTGTGAGGGGGAGCACTGAAGCTTTCTTT.

This sequence joins TRBV7-9 and TRBJ2-1, with TRBD2 matching over 8 bases. The V gene end was trimmed by 2 bases and the J gene end by 1 base; junction bases not matched to a gene: 7. Germline CDR1 is SEHNR and CDR2 is FQNEAQ (reference sequence). The CDR3 spans 17 residues. The CDR3 nucleotides read TGTGCCAGCAGCTTACTAGGTAGCGGGACGTCCTACAATGAGCAGTTCTTC. The encoded protein is CASSLLGSGTSYNEQFF.

The genes are TRBV5-6 and TRBJ2-5, with D maybe TRBD2 (5 bases). The length of the CDR3 is 14 residues. V lost 6 bases and J 4 bases, leaving 16 bases between the germline ends. The germline V gene has CDR1 SGHDT and CDR2 YYEEEE. CDR3 bases: TGTGCCAGCACCCTCCCCGGCAGCGGAGAGACCCAGTACTTC. Protein: CASTLPGSGETQYF. The full variable domain, with the rest looked up from reference TRBV5-6 and TRBJ2-5, is DAGVTQSPTHLIKTRGQQVTLRCSPKSGHDTVSWYQQALGQGPQFIFQYYEEEERQRGNFPDRFSGHQFPNYSSELNVNALLLGDSALYLCASTLPGSGETQYFGPGTRLLVL.

This chain connects TRBV7-9 to TRBJ1-2; 9 bases align to TRBD1. This CDR3 is built from 14 residues. Trimming at V came to 1 base and at J to 6 bases, leaving 3 bases not matched to a gene. CDR1 is SEHNR and CDR2 is FQNEAQ in the germline V gene (reference sequence). The CDR3 sequence: CASSLDRGPNGYTF. CDR3 in DNA: TGTGCCAGCAGCTTAGACAGGGGGCCTAATGGCTACACCTTC.

The chain links TRBV6-5 to TRBJ1-3; weak D call: TRBD1 (5 bases). Germline V gene data show CDR1 as MNHEY and CDR2 as SVGAGI. Trimming took off 4 bases at V and 0 bases at J, with 10 bases between the two ends. This CDR3 comprises 15 residues. Here the CDR3 reads CASSSRTFSGNTIYF. CDR3 nucleotide sequence: TGTGCCAGCAGTTCGAGGACATTCTCTGGAAACACCATATATTTT.

This chain uses TRBV24-1 with TRBJ2-5; 15 nucleotides match TRBD2. This CDR3 comprises 17 residues. Germline V lookup: CDR1 KGHDR, CDR2 SFDVKD. After removal of 4 bases from V and 1 base from J, the junction contained 3 bases not matched to a gene. In DNA, the CDR3 is TGTGCCACCAGTGAGGGACTAGCGGGAGGTAGCCAAGAGACCCAGTACTTC. Protein: CATSEGLAGGSQETQYF.

The V and J genes are TRBV3-1 (or the pseudogene TRBV3-2) and TRBJ1-4, with 7 bases identical to TRBD1. Germline V lookup: CDR1 LGHDT, CDR2 YNNKEL (reference sequence). V dropped 1 base and J dropped 10; count of bases not matched to a gene: 9. CDR3 size: 15 residues. In DNA form, the CDR3 reads TGTGCCAGCAGCCAAGGGAAGGGGGCTTGGGGAAAACTGTTTTTT. The encoded protein is CASSQGKGAWGKLFF.

The chain couples TRBV19 to TRBJ1-2, with 11 bases identical to TRBD1. From germline, CDR1 is LNHDA and CDR2 SQIVND (reference sequence). V lost 6 bases to trimming and J lost 4 bases; unmatched junction nucleotides: 4. The CDR3 runs to 14 residues. The CDR3 here is CASRRTGGAYGYTF. As DNA, the CDR3 is TGTGCCAGTAGACGGACAGGGGGCGCCTATGGCTACACCTTC.

This sequence joins TRBV25-1 and TRBJ1-1; D unresolved. There are 15 residues in the CDR3. CDR1 and CDR2 (germline): MGHDK, SYGVNS. V lost 6 bases and J 0 bases, leaving 14 bases between the germline ends. The CDR3, as DNA: TGTGCCAGCAGCTCGCCTTCCAGATTGAACACTGAAGCTTTCTTT. As protein: CASSSPSRLNTEAFF.

The chain is built from TRBV12-3 or TRBV12-4 and TRBJ1-1; the match to TRBD1 covers 9 bases. The trim removed 6 bases at V and 10 bases at J, leaving 9 bases unmatched. The CDR3 runs 13 residues. DNA of the CDR3: TGTGCCAGCAGAATCACAGGGGGCCCGGGAGCTTTCTTT. This translates into CASRITGGPGAFF.